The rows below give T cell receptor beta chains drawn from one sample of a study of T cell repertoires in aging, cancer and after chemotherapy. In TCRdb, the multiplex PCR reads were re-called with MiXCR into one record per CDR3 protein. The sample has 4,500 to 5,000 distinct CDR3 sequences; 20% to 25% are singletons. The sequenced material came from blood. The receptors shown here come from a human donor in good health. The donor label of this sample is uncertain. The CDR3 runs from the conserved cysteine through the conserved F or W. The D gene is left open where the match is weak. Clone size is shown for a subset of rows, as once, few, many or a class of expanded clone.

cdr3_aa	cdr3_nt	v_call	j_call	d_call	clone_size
CATSDLEGLEETQYF	TGTGCCACCAGTGATTTGGAGGGGTTGGAAGAGACCCAGTACTTC	TRBV24-1	TRBJ2-5	NA	many
CASSEGWQKPYGYTF	TGTGCCAGCAGTGAAGGTTGGCAGAAACCCTATGGCTACACCTTC	TRBV6-1	TRBJ1-2	NA	medium-sized
CASSESTSGNNEQFF	TGTGCCAGCAGTGAATCGACTAGCGGGAACAATGAGCAGTTCTTC	TRBV6-9	TRBJ2-1	TRBD2	once
CATSDPSGGYEQYF	TGTGCCACCAGTGACCCAAGCGGGGGCTACGAGCAGTACTTC	TRBV24-1	TRBJ2-7	TRBD2	few
CASSSRDRGGEKLFF	TGTGCCAGCAGCTCCCGGGACAGGGGAGGTGAAAAACTGTTTTTT	TRBV5-6	TRBJ1-4	TRBD1	medium-sized
CASNGPFNYGYTF	TGTGCCAGTAACGGACCTTTTAACTATGGCTACACCTTC	TRBV19	TRBJ1-2	NA	medium-sized
CAIRIDRVGPEQYF	TGTGCCATCAGAATAGACAGGGTCGGGCCCGAGCAGTACTTC	TRBV10-3	TRBJ2-7	TRBD1	medium-sized
CASKLPGTYEQYF	TGTGCCAGCAAATTGCCAGGAACCTACGAGCAGTACTTC	TRBV28	TRBJ2-7	NA	few
CASSLRGRGVNQPQHF	TGTGCCAGCAGCTTGCGAGGCAGGGGAGTCAATCAGCCCCAGCATTTT	TRBV5-5	TRBJ1-5	NA	medium-sized
CASSRGGAVGNQPQHF	TGTGCCAGCAGCCGGGGCGGGGCAGTAGGGAATCAGCCCCAGCATTTT	TRBV6-5	TRBJ1-5	NA	few
CASSYEAREGRETQYF	TGTGCCAGCAGTTACGAGGCTCGGGAGGGCCGGGAGACCCAGTACTTC	TRBV6-5	TRBJ2-5	TRBD2	medium-sized
CASSLVRFAGTGELFF	TGTGCCAGCAGTTTAGTTAGGTTTGCGGGGACCGGGGAGCTGTTTTTT	TRBV27	TRBJ2-2	NA	medium-sized
CASSQGQGEAQETQYF	TGTGCCAGCAGCCAAGGACAGGGGGAGGCCCAAGAGACCCAGTACTTC	TRBV11-1	TRBJ2-5	TRBD1	medium-sized
CASSDGTGGADTQYF	TGTGCCAGCAGTGACGGGACAGGGGGCGCAGATACGCAGTATTTT	TRBV6-4	TRBJ2-3	TRBD1	medium-sized
CASSSGLAEETQYF	TGCGCCAGCAGCTCGGGACTAGCGGAGGAGACCCAGTACTTC	TRBV5-1	TRBJ2-5	TRBD2	many
CASGSLPYEQYF	TGTGCCAGCGGGAGTCTTCCTTACGAGCAGTACTTC	TRBV6-5	TRBJ2-7	NA	medium-sized
CASSGGQGRDGYTF	TGTGCCAGCAGCGGGGGACAGGGGAGGGATGGCTACACCTTC	TRBV13	TRBJ1-2	TRBD1	medium-sized
CASSYRTSGSGETQYF	TGCGCCAGCAGCTACCGGACTAGCGGGAGCGGGGAGACCCAGTACTTC	TRBV5-1	TRBJ2-5	TRBD2	few
CATSRGVGRTGELFF	TGTGCCACCAGCAGGGGTGTGGGGCGCACCGGGGAGCTGTTTTTT	TRBV15	TRBJ2-2	NA	medium-sized
CSARDFWGGENTGELFF	TGCAGTGCTAGAGATTTCTGGGGAGGGGAGAACACCGGGGAGCTGTTTTTT	TRBV20-1	TRBJ2-2	TRBD2	few
CASSYTVEQPQHF	TGTGCCAGCAGTTACACGGTAGAGCAGCCCCAGCATTTT	TRBV7-2	TRBJ1-5	NA	few
CATDRAAGEGGETQYF	TGTGCCACCGACAGGGCTGCGGGAGAGGGCGGAGAGACCCAGTACTTC	TRBV10-3	TRBJ2-5	NA	many
CASSLKQGARGDEQFF	TGTGCCAGCAGCTTGAAACAGGGGGCGAGAGGGGATGAGCAGTTCTTC	TRBV5-4	TRBJ2-1	TRBD1	medium-sized
CASSLGGGYNEQFF	TGCGCCAGCAGCTTGGGGGGGGGGTACAATGAGCAGTTCTTC	TRBV5-1	TRBJ2-1	TRBD2	few
CSVGDRGSITGELFF	TGCAGCGTCGGGGACAGGGGGTCGATCACCGGGGAGCTGTTTTTT	TRBV29-1	TRBJ2-2	TRBD1	medium-sized
CASREMTGSTEAFF	TGTGCCAGCAGAGAAATGACAGGGAGTACTGAAGCTTTCTTT	TRBV11-2	TRBJ1-1	TRBD1	few
CSASRGLVGGNIQYF	TGCAGTGCTAGTCGGGGCTTAGTTGGCGGAAACATTCAGTACTTC	TRBV20-1	TRBJ2-4	NA	NA
CSVAGLAGVGYEQYF	TGCAGCGTTGCGGGACTAGCGGGAGTCGGCTACGAGCAGTACTTC	TRBV29-1	TRBJ2-7	TRBD2	medium-sized
CSATRDYSYEQYF	TGCAGTGCCACCCGGGACTACTCCTACGAGCAGTACTTC	TRBV20-1	TRBJ2-7	TRBD2	NA
CASSPLGGYNEQFF	TGTGCCAGCAGCCCCCTGGGGGGCTACAATGAGCAGTTCTTC	TRBV7-3	TRBJ2-1	NA	few
CASRAPGGGNTIYF	TGTGCCAGCAGAGCCCCCGGGGGTGGGAACACCATATATTTT	TRBV28	TRBJ1-3	NA	NA